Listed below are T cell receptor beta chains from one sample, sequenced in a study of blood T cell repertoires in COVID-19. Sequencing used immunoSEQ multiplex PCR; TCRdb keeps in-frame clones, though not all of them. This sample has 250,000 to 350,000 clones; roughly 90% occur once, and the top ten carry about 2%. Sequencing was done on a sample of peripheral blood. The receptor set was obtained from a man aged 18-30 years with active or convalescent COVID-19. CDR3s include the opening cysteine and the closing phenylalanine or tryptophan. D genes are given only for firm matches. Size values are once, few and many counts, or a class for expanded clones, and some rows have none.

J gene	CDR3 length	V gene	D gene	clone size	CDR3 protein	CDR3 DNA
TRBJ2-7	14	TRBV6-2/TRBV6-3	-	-	CASSNLRGGSEQYF	TGTGCCAGCAGTAACCTCCGAGGGGGTTCCGAGCAGTACTTC
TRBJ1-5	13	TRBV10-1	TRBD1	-	CASIGQGDQPQHF	TGCGCCAGCATTGGACAGGGAGATCAGCCCCAGCATTTT
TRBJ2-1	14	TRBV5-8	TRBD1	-	CASSFRDSHNEQFF	TGTGCCAGCAGCTTCCGGGACAGCCACAATGAGCAGTTCTTC
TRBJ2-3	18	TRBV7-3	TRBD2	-	CASSPEPGLAPPTDTQYF	TGTGCCAGCAGCCCTGAACCGGGACTAGCCCCCCCGACAGATACGCAGTATTTT
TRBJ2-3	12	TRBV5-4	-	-	CASSPSTDTQYF	TGTGCCAGCAGCCCTAGCACAGATACGCAGTATTTT
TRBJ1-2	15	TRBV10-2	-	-	CASSDVGVPNYGYTF	TGCGCCAGCAGTGATGTAGGGGTACCTAACTATGGCTACACCTTC
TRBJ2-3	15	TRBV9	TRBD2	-	CASSVVGLAGDTQYF	TGTGCCAGCAGCGTAGTGGGCCTAGCGGGAGATACGCAGTATTTT
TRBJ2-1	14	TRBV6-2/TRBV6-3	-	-	CASSYLAGYNEQFF	TGTGCCAGCAGTTACCTAGCTGGGTACAATGAGCAGTTCTTC
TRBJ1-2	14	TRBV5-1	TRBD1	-	CASSLPRGDYGYTF	TGCGCCAGCAGCTTGCCCAGGGGGGACTATGGCTACACCTTC
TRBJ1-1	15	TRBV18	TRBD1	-	CASSPTGAPNTEAFF	TGTGCCAGCTCACCGACAGGGGCCCCGAACACTGAAGCTTTCTTT
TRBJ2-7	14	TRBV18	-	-	CASSPTGHRYEQYF	TGTGCCAGCTCACCAACGGGACACCGCTACGAGCAGTACTTC
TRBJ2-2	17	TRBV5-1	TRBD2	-	CASTLASGRLGGGELFF	TGCGCCAGCACCTTGGCCAGCGGGAGACTAGGAGGCGGGGAGCTGTTTTTT
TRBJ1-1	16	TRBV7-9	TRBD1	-	CASSQRDRGLYTEAFF	TGTGCCAGCAGCCAACGGGACAGGGGTCTTTACACTGAAGCTTTCTTT
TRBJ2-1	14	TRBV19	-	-	CASSIAAGSNEQFF	TGTGCCAGTAGTATTGCTGCGGGGAGCAATGAGCAGTTCTTC
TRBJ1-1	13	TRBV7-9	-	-	CASSLGREAEAFF	TGTGCCAGCAGCTTAGGGAGGGAGGCTGAAGCTTTCTTT
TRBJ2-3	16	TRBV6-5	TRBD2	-	CASSSRSGRAPDTQYF	TGTGCCAGCAGTTCCCGTAGCGGGAGGGCCCCAGATACGCAGTATTTT
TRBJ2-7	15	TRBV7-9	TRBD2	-	CASSPGLAGTYEQYF	TGTGCCAGCAGCCCGGGACTAGCGGGAACTTACGAGCAGTACTTC
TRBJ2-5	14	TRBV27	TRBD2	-	CASSSAGGKETQYF	TGTGCCAGCAGTTCAGCGGGGGGGAAAGAGACCCAGTACTTC
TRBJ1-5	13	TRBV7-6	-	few	CASSVQGNQPQHF	TGTGCCAGCAGCGTACAGGGAAATCAGCCCCAGCATTTT
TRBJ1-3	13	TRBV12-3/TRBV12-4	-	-	CASSFGPWNTIYF	TGTGCCAGCAGTTTTGGGCCGTGGAACACCATATATTTT
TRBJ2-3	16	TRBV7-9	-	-	CASGKEDSFRTDTQYF	TGTGCCAGCGGCAAGGAGGACAGCTTCCGAACAGATACGCAGTATTTT
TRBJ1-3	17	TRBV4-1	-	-	CASSQDRTVGIGNTIYF	TGCGCCAGCAGCCAAGACCGGACAGTCGGCATCGGAAACACCATATATTTT
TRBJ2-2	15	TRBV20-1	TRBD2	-	CSASRTSGRGGELFF	TGCAGTGCTAGTAGAACTAGCGGGAGAGGCGGGGAGCTGTTTTTT
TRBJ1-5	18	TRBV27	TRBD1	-	CASSPWTGESVSNQPQHF	TGTGCCAGCAGTCCCTGGACAGGGGAATCAGTAAGCAATCAGCCCCAGCATTTT
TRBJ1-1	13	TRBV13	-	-	CASREDADTEAFF	TGTGCCAGCCGAGAAGACGCGGACACTGAAGCTTTCTTT
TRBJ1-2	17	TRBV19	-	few	CASSIFLGGPSGYGYTF	TGTGCCAGTAGTATTTTTTTAGGAGGGCCTTCTGGGTATGGCTACACCTTC
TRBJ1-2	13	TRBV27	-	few	CASSLSRESGYTF	TGTGCCAGCAGTTTAAGCCGGGAAAGTGGCTACACCTTC
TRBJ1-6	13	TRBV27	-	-	CASTGRVNSPLHF	TGTGCCAGCACGGGCAGGGTTAATTCACCCCTCCACTTT
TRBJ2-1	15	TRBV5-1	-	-	CASSLDRPGNNEQFF	TGCGCCAGCAGCTTGGACAGGCCAGGGAACAATGAGCAGTTCTTC
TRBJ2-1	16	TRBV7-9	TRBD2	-	CASSLYPGGLGGEQFF	TGTGCCAGCAGCTTATACCCGGGAGGTCTGGGGGGTGAGCAGTTCTTC
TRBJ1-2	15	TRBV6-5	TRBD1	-	CASTVTLTGSNGYTF	TGTGCCAGCACCGTCACTCTGACAGGGAGTAATGGCTACACCTTC
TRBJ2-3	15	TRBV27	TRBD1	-	CASSSGTASTDTQYF	TGTGCCAGCAGTTCTGGGACAGCTAGCACAGATACGCAGTATTTT
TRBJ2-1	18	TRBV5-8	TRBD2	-	CASSLRDKSGGQYNEQFF	TGTGCCAGCAGTTTAAGGGATAAAAGCGGGGGGCAGTACAATGAGCAGTTCTTC
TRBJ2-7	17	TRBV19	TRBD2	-	CASSVGTSGHRGYEQYF	TGTGCCAGTAGTGTGGGGACTAGCGGACACCGGGGGTACGAGCAGTACTTC
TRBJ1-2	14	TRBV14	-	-	CASSKGVSIYGYTF	TGTGCCAGCAGTAAAGGGGTTTCCATCTATGGCTACACCTTC
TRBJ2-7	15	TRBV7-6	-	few	CASSPRGESSYEQYF	TGTGCCAGCAGCCCCAGGGGCGAGAGCTCCTACGAGCAGTACTTC
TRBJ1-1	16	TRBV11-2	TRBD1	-	CASSPGDRGINTEAFF	TGTGCCAGCAGCCCAGGAGACAGGGGGATTAACACTGAAGCTTTCTTT
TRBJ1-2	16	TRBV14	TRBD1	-	CASSPVRTGGNYGYTF	TGTGCCAGCAGCCCTGTCCGGACAGGGGGCAACTATGGCTACACCTTC
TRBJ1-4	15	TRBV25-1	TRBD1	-	CASSEWAGGLEKLFF	TGTGCCAGCAGTGAATGGGCAGGGGGCCTTGAAAAACTGTTTTTT
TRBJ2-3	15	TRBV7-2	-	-	CASSPRGRELDTQYF	TGTGCCAGCAGCCCCAGAGGGCGGGAACTAGATACGCAGTATTTT
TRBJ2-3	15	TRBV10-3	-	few	CAITSGGTSTDTQYF	TGTGCCATTACCTCCGGGGGAACTAGCACAGATACGCAGTATTTT
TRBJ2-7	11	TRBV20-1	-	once	CSTDTAGEQYF	TGCAGTACGGACACAGCTGGGGAGCAGTACTTC
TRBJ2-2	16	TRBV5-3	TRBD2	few	CARSFDPGGNTGELFF	TGTGCCAGAAGCTTCGATCCGGGAGGGAACACCGGGGAGCTGTTTTTT
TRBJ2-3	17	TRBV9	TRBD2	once	CASSPAPSGSITDTQYF	TGTGCCAGCAGCCCGGCTCCTAGCGGGAGTATCACAGATACGCAGTATTTT
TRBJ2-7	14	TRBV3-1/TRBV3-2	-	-	CASSPQRASYEQYF	TGTGCCAGCAGCCCGCAGCGGGCCTCCTACGAGCAGTACTTC
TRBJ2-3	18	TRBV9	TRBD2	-	CASSSGLAGDSITDTQYF	TGTGCCAGCAGCTCCGGACTAGCGGGGGACTCAATCACAGATACGCAGTATTTT
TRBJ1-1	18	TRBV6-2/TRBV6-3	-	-	CASSYRLGQGLGWTEAFF	TGTGCCAGCAGTTATCGGTTGGGGCAGGGGCTAGGATGGACTGAAGCTTTCTTT
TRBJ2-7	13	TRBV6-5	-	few	CASSLRGSYEQYF	TGTGCCAGCAGTCTAAGGGGTTCCTACGAGCAGTACTTC
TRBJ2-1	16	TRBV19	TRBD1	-	CASSIGTRGPYNEQFF	TGTGCCAGTAGTATAGGAACTAGGGGGCCCTACAATGAGCAGTTCTTC
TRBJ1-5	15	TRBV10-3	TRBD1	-	CATAQTGVGSLPQHF	TGTGCCACAGCCCAAACAGGGGTGGGAAGTTTGCCCCAGCATTTT
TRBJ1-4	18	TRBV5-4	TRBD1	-	CASSRTGRGLPTNEKLFF	TGTGCCAGCAGCCGGACAGGGCGTGGATTGCCAACTAATGAAAAACTGTTTTTT
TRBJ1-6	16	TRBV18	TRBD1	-	CASSPPEGAGNSPLHF	TGTGCCAGCTCACCACCTGAGGGGGCAGGGAATTCACCCCTCCACTTT
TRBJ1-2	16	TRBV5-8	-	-	CASSPWLGASTSGYTF	TGTGCCAGCAGCCCCTGGTTGGGGGCCTCCACGAGTGGCTACACCTTC
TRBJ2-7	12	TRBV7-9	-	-	CASSKGSYEQYF	TGTGCCAGCAGCAAGGGGTCCTACGAGCAGTACTTC
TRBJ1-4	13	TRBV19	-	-	CASQDSTNEKLFF	TGTGCCAGCCAGGACAGTACTAATGAAAAACTGTTTTTT